Listed here is a single T cell receptor (beta chain). This sample is part of a study of beta chain features in type 1 diabetes. Sorted populations were all over 98% pure. Trimming took 3 bases from V and 5 from J; bases not matched to a gene: 7. The CDR3 has 17 amino acids. The germline V gene has CDR1 MNHEY and CDR2 SMNVEV (reference sequence). The whole isolated RNA underwent reverse transcription, so sequencing captured expressed TCRB transcripts. Only in-frame clones appear in the TCRdb table, and some are missing; sequencing was by immunoSEQ multiplex PCR. Of more than 300,000 clones in the sample, 8% were seen once.

V gene TRBV27 combines with J gene TRBJ2-1; TRBD2 matches at 13 bases. Sequencing was done on a sample of central memory CD4+ T cells from blood. This receptor was identified in a woman between 18 and 29 years old in good health. CDR3 amino acids: CASSFSRTSGSDNEQFF. As DNA, the CDR3 is TGTGCCAGCAGTTTTTCACGGACTAGCGGGAGTGACAATGAGCAGTTCTTC.